The 16 T cell receptor beta chains presented below share a single source sample, sequenced in a study of blood T cell repertoires in COVID-19. TCRdb's copy holds only in-frame clones and misses some; the assay was immunoSEQ multiplex PCR. The sample lists 250,000 to 300,000 clones; approximately 83% were seen once. Sequencing was carried out using peripheral blood. These receptors originate from a woman aged 70-85 years with acute or convalescent COVID-19.

The chain has TRBV2 and TRBJ1-1; 10 positions agree with TRBD1. J lost 5 bases, V lost 7 bases, and 4 bases had no gene match. Germline loops: CDR1 SNHLY, CDR2 FYNNEI. This CDR3 contains 13 residues. The CDR3 region is CASTGQGGTEAFF. In DNA form, the CDR3 reads TGTGCCAGCACCGGACAGGGGGGGACTGAAGCTTTCTTT.

This clone was detected once. The chain employs TRBV10-3 and TRBJ1-3; D is unresolved. Germline loops: CDR1 ENHRY, CDR2 SYGVKD. The CDR3 totals 14 residues. Trimming left V 8 bases short and J 2 bases short, with 13 bases between. This chain's CDR3 is CAIGPAGAGNTIYF. CDR3 DNA sequence: TGTGCCATCGGCCCCGCCGGGGCTGGAAACACCATATATTTT.

The rearrangement links TRBV6-5 to TRBJ2-3, with D tentatively TRBD2 (6 bases). Trimming cost V 11 bases and J 10 bases, with 25 bases left between them. The CDR3 is 14 residues long. Germline lookup yields CDR1 MNHEY and CDR2 SVGAGI. The CDR3: CAGGSWHQNGAQYF. The CDR3 coding sequence is TGTGCCGGGGGGAGTTGGCATCAGAACGGAGCGCAGTATTTT.

The genes are TRBV7-9 and TRBJ2-1, with unresolved D. Germline loops: CDR1 SEHNR, CDR2 FQNEAQ (reference sequence). The ends were cut back, 4 bases at V and 7 bases at J, with 8 bases in the middle. The CDR3 is 12 amino acids. The CDR3 DNA reads TGTGCCAGCAGCTATGACTGGAATGAGCAGTTCTTC. Translating gives CASSYDWNEQFF.

This sequence joins TRBV19 and TRBJ2-7; TRBD2 matches 11 bases. The CDR3 loop spans 17 amino acids. CDR1 and CDR2 (germline): LNHDA, SQIVND (reference sequence). After removal of 4 bases from V and 1 base from J, the junction contained 9 bases not matched to a gene. CDR3 loop: CASSKGPSSGGSYEQYF. The CDR3 coding sequence is TGTGCCAGTAGTAAAGGCCCTTCTAGCGGGGGGTCCTACGAGCAGTACTTC.

This sequence joins TRBV3-1 (or the pseudogene TRBV3-2) and TRBJ2-3, with TRBD1 as a possible D gene (6 bases). The V gene lost 5 bases and the J gene lost 1 base, with 10 bases spanning the gap. Per germline, CDR1 LGHDT and CDR2 YNNKEL (reference sequence). The CDR3 is 14 amino acids. The CDR3 protein is CASSKQGGTDTQYF. CDR3 DNA sequence: TGTGCCAGCAGCAAACAGGGTGGCACAGATACGCAGTATTTT.

The chain employs TRBV5-6 and TRBJ1-6; 8 bases map to TRBD1. V was pared by 3 bases and J by 9 bases, with 5 bases of the junction left unmatched. Looked up from germline, CDR1 is SGHDT and CDR2 is YYEEEE. The CDR3 consists of 14 residues. CDR3 region: CASSWGQVASPLHF. In nucleotides, the CDR3 is TGTGCCAGCAGCTGGGGACAGGTGGCTTCACCCCTCCACTTT.

The chain is built from TRBV5-3 and TRBJ2-5; tentatively, D is TRBD1 (6 bases). TRBV5-3 is an ORF for which the function is uncertain. V was trimmed by 4 bases and J by 3 bases, leaving 19 bases between them. The CDR3 is 16 amino acids. CDR3 in amino acids: CARSVISGQPEETQYF. CDR3 sequence (DNA): TGTGCCAGAAGCGTAATATCAGGACAGCCCGAAGAGACCCAGTACTTC.

The chain is built from TRBV6-9 and TRBJ1-1, with 8 bases lining up with TRBD1. V was pared by 8 bases and J by 1 base, with 9 bases of the junction left unmatched. The CDR3 runs to 15 residues. CDR1 is MNHGY and CDR2 is SVAAGI in the germline V gene. This CDR3 reads CASVLDRGWNTEAFF. In DNA, the CDR3 is TGTGCCAGCGTCCTCGACAGGGGATGGAACACTGAAGCTTTCTTT.

This chain uses TRBV5-6 with TRBJ2-2; D gene ambiguous. Germline V gene data show CDR1 as SGHDT and CDR2 as YYEEEE. The CDR3 is made up of 13 amino acids. Trimming removed 0 bases at V and 4 bases at J, with 4 bases between. The chain's CDR3 is CASSLGATGELFF. CDR3 sequence (DNA): TGTGCCAGCAGCTTGGGAGCCACCGGGGAGCTGTTTTTT. Variable domain in full (rest from reference TRBV5-6 and TRBJ2-2): DAGVTQSPTHLIKTRGQQVTLRCSPKSGHDTVSWYQQALGQGPQFIFQYYEEEERQRGNFPDRFSGHQFPNYSSELNVNALLLGDSALYLCASSLGATGELFFGEGSRLTVL.

The chain carries TRBV5-5 and TRBJ1-1, with D uncertain. Germline V gene data show CDR1 as SGHKS and CDR2 as YYEKEE (reference sequence). The length of the CDR3 is 13 residues. V dropped 5 bases and J dropped 6 bases, with 14 bases sitting between them. CDR3 DNA: TGTGCCAGCAGTTCCACCCCAGTGCCTGAAGCTTTCTTT. It translates to CASSSTPVPEAFF. The full variable domain, with the rest looked up from reference TRBV5-5 and TRBJ1-1, is DAGVTQSPTHLIKTRGQQVTLRCSPISGHKSVSWYQQVLGQGPQFIFQYYEKEERGRGNFPDRFSARQFPNYSSELNVNALLLGDSALYLCASSSTPVPEAFFGQGTRLTVV.

The chain combines TRBV13 with TRBJ2-1; TRBD1 might be the D (6 bases). Germline V gene data show CDR1 as PRHDT and CDR2 as FYEKMQ (reference sequence). This CDR3 has 14 residues. V lost 5 bases, J lost 1 base, and 9 bases lay in between. The CDR3 here is CASSTGQSYNEQFF. The CDR3 nucleotides read TGTGCCAGCAGCACCGGACAGTCCTACAATGAGCAGTTCTTC.

The genes are TRBV12-3 or TRBV12-4 and TRBJ2-5; D unresolved. Trimming cost V 5 bases and J 5 bases, with 12 bases left between them. CDR3 length equals 13 residues. The CDR3 DNA reads TGTGCCAGCAGTGCCTCTAGACGGGAGACCCAGTACTTC. This translates into CASSASRRETQYF.

The rearrangement uses TRBV2 and TRBJ2-7; 7 bases line up with TRBD1. Per germline, CDR1 SNHLY and CDR2 FYNNEI. J lost 6 bases, V lost 4 bases, and 3 bases had no gene match. This CDR3 spans 12 amino acids. The CDR3 is CASSVHRGEQYF. The CDR3 bases are TGTGCCAGCAGTGTCCACAGGGGCGAGCAGTACTTC.

The V call is TRBV20-1, the J call TRBJ2-5; D unresolved. The CDR3 has 11 residues. The V gene lost 2 bases and the J gene lost 4 bases, with 5 bases spanning the gap. Germline V gene lookup returns CDR1 DFQATT and CDR2 SNEGSKA (reference sequence). CDR3 sequence: CSARYLETQYF. CDR3 bases: TGCAGTGCTAGATATTTAGAGACCCAGTACTTC.

The chain recombines TRBV6-1 with TRBJ2-3, with D unclear. The CDR3 covers 12 residues. CDR1 is MNHNS and CDR2 is SASEGT in the germline V gene. Deletions cut 3 bases from V and 5 bases from J, with 6 bases between. The CDR3 bases are TGTGCCAGCAGTGAGGTCAGAGATACGCAGTATTTT. It encodes CASSEVRDTQYF.